A selection of T cell receptor beta chains follows, all from one sample in a study of T cell changes during pregnancy in multiple sclerosis. Sequenced by immunoSEQ multiplex PCR; TCRdb stores in-frame clones only, minus some. The profile shows 70,000 to 95,000 clones, about 93% of them singletons. The source material was peripheral blood, sampled after pregnancy. The receptors here all came from a female donor in good health, enrolled as a control in a pregnancy study. Both conserved end residues are part of each CDR3. The D gene is left open where the match is weak. Size values are once, few and many counts, or a class for expanded clones, and some rows have none.

j_call v_call d_call clone_size cdr3_aa cdr3_nt
TRBJ2-7 TRBV20-1 . . CSVGGSYEQYF TGCAGTGTAGGGGGCTCCTACGAGCAGTACTTC
TRBJ1-3 TRBV18 TRBD1 . CASSSGQGTGNTIYF TGTGCCAGCTCTTCGGGACAGGGAACTGGAAACACCATATATTTT
TRBJ2-1 TRBV11-2 TRBD2 . CASSYLTSGGASSYNEQFF TGTGCCAGCAGCTATCTGACTAGCGGGGGCGCTAGCTCCTACAATGAGCAGTTCTTC
TRBJ1-2 TRBV7-2 . . CASSFPPHSSGYTF TGTGCCAGCAGCTTCCCCCCCCACTCGAGTGGCTACACCTTC
TRBJ2-7 TRBV28 . . CASSLRSANYEQYF TGTGCCAGCAGTTTGCGCTCAGCGAACTACGAGCAGTACTTC
TRBJ2-7 TRBV27 . . CASSVGLFVWEQYF TGTGCCAGCAGTGTTGGGCTATTTGTTTGGGAGCAGTACTTC
TRBJ2-7 TRBV29-1 TRBD1 . CSVEKGQGTYEQYF TGCAGCGTTGAAAAGGGACAGGGGACCTACGAGCAGTACTTC
TRBJ1-5 TRBV7-9 . . CASSLGANQPQHF TGTGCCAGCAGCTTAGGGGCGAATCAGCCCCAGCATTTT
TRBJ2-3 TRBV7-3 . . CASSLNRGGGTDTQYF TGTGCCAGCAGCTTAAACAGGGGAGGTGGCACAGATACGCAGTATTTT
TRBJ2-6 TRBV27 . . CASSFVWAHGANVLTF TGTGCCAGCAGTTTTGTGTGGGCGCACGGGGCCAACGTCCTGACTTTC
TRBJ1-1 TRBV6-6 TRBD1 . CASNLMGQGPEAFF TGTGCCAGCAACTTAATGGGACAGGGCCCCGAAGCTTTCTTT
TRBJ2-4 TRBV16 TRBD2 . CASSQTSGNIQYF TGTGCCAGCAGCCAAACTAGCGGAAACATTCAGTACTTC
TRBJ2-7 TRBV7-3 . . CASSLGGTLLYEQYF TGTGCCAGCAGCTTAGGAGGCACACTACTCTACGAGCAGTACTTC
TRBJ2-7 TRBV10-3 TRBD1 once CAVSPSRDSSSYEQYF TGTGCCGTCAGTCCGAGCCGGGACAGTTCCTCCTACGAGCAGTACTTC
TRBJ2-5 TRBV7-9 TRBD2 . CASSQGLAQETQYF TGTGCCAGCAGCCAGGGACTAGCGCAAGAGACCCAGTACTTC
TRBJ2-5 TRBV15 . . CATSRDRSARETQYF TGTGCCACCAGCAGAGATAGAAGCGCCCGGGAGACCCAGTACTTC
TRBJ2-7 TRBV7-2 . . CASSLSGSYEQYF TGTGCCAGCAGCTTATCCGGCTCCTACGAGCAGTACTTC
TRBJ1-5 TRBV30 TRBD1 . CAARGQGGQPQHF TGTGCCGCAAGAGGACAGGGAGGTCAGCCCCAGCATTTT
TRBJ1-1 TRBV9 . few CASSPRLVTEAFF TGTGCCAGCAGCCCTCGGTTGGTCACTGAAGCTTTCTTT
TRBJ2-7 TRBV11-2 TRBD1 . CASSPGTGGLRSYEQYF TGTGCCAGCAGCCCCGGAACAGGGGGCTTAAGGTCCTACGAGCAGTACTTC
TRBJ1-5 TRBV19 . . CASSVRGYNQPQHF TGTGCCAGTAGTGTCAGGGGTTACAATCAGCCCCAGCATTTT
TRBJ2-3 TRBV9 TRBD2 . CASSTGLAGGLAADTQYF TGTGCCAGCAGCACTGGACTAGCGGGGGGGCTTGCGGCAGATACGCAGTATTTT
TRBJ1-2 TRBV5-1 TRBD1 . CASSSGQASTF TGCGCCAGCAGTTCAGGACAGGCTTCCACCTTC
TRBJ2-3 TRBV6-4 TRBD2 . CASSEGGGAADTQYF TGTGCCAGCAGTGAAGGCGGGGGGGCGGCAGATACGCAGTATTTT
TRBJ2-7 TRBV7-3 TRBD2 . CASSLIAGGPYEQYF TGTGCCAGCAGCTTAATAGCGGGAGGGCCGTACGAGCAGTACTTC
TRBJ2-2 TRBV19 TRBD2 . CASSSGRANGELFF TGTGCCAGTAGTAGCGGGAGGGCAAACGGGGAGCTGTTTTTT
TRBJ1-1 TRBV5-1 . . CASSGGYQDTEAFF TGCGCCAGCAGCGGTGGGTATCAGGACACTGAAGCTTTCTTT
TRBJ1-5 TRBV28 . . CASTISGTRGGNQPQHF TGTGCCAGCACCATTTCCGGGACCCGGGGGGGGAATCAGCCCCAGCATTTT
TRBJ1-1 TRBV15 . . CATSRATVWGDTEAFF TGTGCCACCAGCAGGGCTACGGTGTGGGGGGACACTGAAGCTTTCTTT
TRBJ1-5 TRBV2 TRBD1 once CASSVRPQGLGNQPQHF TGTGCCAGCAGTGTACGACCACAGGGGTTGGGCAATCAGCCCCAGCATTTT
TRBJ2-3 TRBV6-6 . once CASNLQGTLDTQYF TGTGCCAGCAACCTCCAGGGCACCTTAGATACGCAGTATTTT